Shown below are 21 T cell receptor beta chains from a single sample sequenced in a study of cytomegalovirus exposure and HLA in healthy donors. Amplification used 60 Vbeta primers and 13 Jbeta primers. TCRdb keeps only in-frame clones here, not all; method: immunoSEQ multiplex PCR. The sample holds around 95,000 clones, about 85% seen once. Specimen: PBMCs. The receptors shown here come from a female donor in good health and CMV-seropositive.

The chain has TRBV9 and TRBJ2-1; perhaps TRBD1 as D (5 bases). Germline V lookup: CDR1 SGDLS, CDR2 YYNGEE. The CDR3 consists of 15 residues. V lost 0 bases and J 2 bases, leaving 9 bases between the germline ends. The CDR3 spells CASSVGRATYNEQFF. CDR3 nucleotide sequence: TGTGCCAGCAGCGTAGGCAGGGCCACCTACAATGAGCAGTTCTTC.

Of note for this clone: Lacking the conserved final phenylalanine or tryptophan, this CDR3 likely reflects a read error. V is TRBV11-2 and J is TRBJ1-5; D is possibly TRBD1 (5 bases). V lost 5 bases to trimming and J lost 0 bases, with 14 bases between them. The CDR3 totals 16 residues. Germline values: CDR1 SGHAT, CDR2 FQNNGV. The CDR3 reads CASSPDGGYSNQPQHL. The CDR3 nucleotides read TGTGCCAGCAGCCCGGACGGGGGATATAGCAATCAGCCCCAGCATCTT.

The V and J genes are TRBV29-1 and TRBJ2-1; no firm D call. CDR3 size: 11 residues. CDR1 and CDR2 from the germline V gene are SQVTM and ANQGSEA. Trimming took 5 bases from V and 6 from J, leaving 8 bases between them. The CDR3, as DNA: TGCAGCGTTTCCTCTAGCAATGAGCAGTTCTTC. Protein: CSVSSSNEQFF.

CDR3 in DNA: TGCGCCAGCAGCGGGCAGGCGGGGGCTAATGGCTACACCTTC. Its translation is CASSGQAGANGYTF. This chain connects TRBV5-1 to TRBJ1-2; D perhaps matches TRBD1 (6 bases). Germline V gene sequence: CDR1 SGHRS, CDR2 YFSETQ. V was shortened by 4 bases and J by 6 bases, with 16 bases between the two germline ends. The CDR3 has 14 residues.

The V and J genes are TRBV13 and TRBJ2-1; 14 nucleotides agree with TRBD2. The junction had 12 bases not matched to a gene; V was cut back by 5 bases and J by 9 bases. The CDR3 spans 17 residues. CDR1 is PRHDT, CDR2 FYEKMQ, per germline (reference sequence). For the CDR3, the DNA is TGTGCCAGCAGCGCAGAGCCGGGACTAGCGGGAGTCGGTGAGCAGTTCTTC. It codes for CASSAEPGLAGVGEQFF.

The chain carries TRBV7-8 and TRBJ2-7, with unresolved D. Trimming removed 6 bases from V and 0 bases from J, with 9 bases in between. The CDR3 totals 13 residues. CDR1 is SGHVS, CDR2 FQNEAQ, per germline. The CDR3, as DNA: TGTGCCAGCAGACAGAAGCTCTCCTACGAGCAGTACTTC. It translates to CASRQKLSYEQYF.

In DNA form, the CDR3 reads TGTGCCAGCAGTTTATCGGGTGGCCAGGGAGGGACCTATGGCTACACCTTC. It yields the protein CASSLSGGQGGTYGYTF. The chain combines TRBV28 with TRBJ1-2; tentative D call: TRBD1 (5 bases). This CDR3 comprises 17 residues. Germline CDR1 reads MDHEN; CDR2 reads SYDVKM. V lost 1 base, J lost 4 bases, and 19 bases lay in between.

The chain recombines TRBV7-9 with TRBJ2-7, with 8 bases lining up with TRBD2. Germline V lookup: CDR1 SEHNR, CDR2 FQNEAQ (reference sequence). This CDR3 has 16 amino acids. With 4 bases clipped from V and 3 bases from J, the junction kept 11 bases outside the gene matches. CDR3 sequence: CASSSVERGKLYEQYF. CDR3 nucleotides: TGTGCCAGCAGCTCCGTGGAGCGGGGGAAACTCTACGAGCAGTACTTC.

This clone was seen a single time. The V gene is TRBV19, the J gene TRBJ2-7; 9 nucleotides align to TRBD1. Germline lookup yields CDR1 LNHDA and CDR2 SQIVND (reference sequence). The CDR3 runs to 15 residues. V gave up 3 bases and J gave up 6 bases; unmatched junction bases: 9. CDR3 residues: CASSIRGDRESEQYF. The DNA for the CDR3 is TGTGCCAGTAGTATCCGCGGGGACAGGGAGAGCGAGCAGTACTTC.

This clone was found a few times. The chain employs TRBV7-2 and TRBJ2-6, with 8 nucleotides matching TRBD2. CDR3 length: 16 amino acids. After removal of 7 bases from V and 3 bases from J, the junction contained 8 bases not matched to a gene. The germline gives CDR1 SGHTA, CDR2 FQGNSA. The chain's CDR3 is CASTPTGGLGANVLTF. The CDR3 nucleotides are TGTGCCAGCACCCCCACGGGGGGGCTTGGGGCCAACGTCCTGACTTTC.

V usage is TRBV6-1 and J usage is TRBJ2-1, with 11 bases identical to TRBD2. Germline V gene lookup returns CDR1 MNHNS and CDR2 SASEGT. Trimming cost V 3 bases and J 9 bases; bases outside gene matches: 7. CDR3 length equals 15 residues. This CDR3 reads CASSEVAGGLGEQFF. The CDR3 DNA sequence: TGTGCCAGCAGTGAGGTAGCGGGGGGGCTGGGTGAGCAGTTCTTC.

This clone was counted once. This chain uses TRBV19 with TRBJ1-2; 8 nucleotides agree with TRBD1. Trimming took 7 bases from V and 5 from J; bases not matched to a gene: 6. Per germline, CDR1 LNHDA and CDR2 SQIVND (reference sequence). There are 13 residues in the CDR3. CDR3 DNA: TGTGCCAGTAACCCAGACAGGGGTTATGGCTACACCTTC. It yields the protein CASNPDRGYGYTF.

This chain connects TRBV7-2 to TRBJ2-5, with TRBD1 matching over 12 bases. The better agreement between TRBJ2-7 and the DNA end casts doubt on the J call. This CDR3 contains 15 residues. CDR1 and CDR2 (germline): SGHTA, FQGNSA. CDR3 sequence: CASSSGDRGHYEQYF. CDR3 sequence (DNA): TGTGCCAGCAGTTCGGGGGACAGGGGGCACTACGAGCAGTACTTC.

J is TRBJ1-1 and V is TRBV19; 8 nucleotides match TRBD1. From germline, CDR1 is LNHDA and CDR2 SQIVND (reference sequence). This CDR3 region has 12 residues. Trimming took 10 bases from V and 5 from J; bases not matched to a gene: 6. The CDR3 reads CATDRVGTEAFF. CDR3 nucleotide sequence: TGTGCCACGGACAGGGTAGGGACTGAAGCTTTCTTT. The whole variable domain, remainder taken from reference TRBV19 and TRBJ1-1, is DGGITQSPKYLFRKEGQNVTLSCEQNLNHDAMYWYRQDPGQGLRLIYYSQIVNDFQKGDIAEGYSVSREKKESFPLTVTSAQKNPTAFYLCATDRVGTEAFFGQGTRLTVV.

The chain is built from TRBV4-1 and TRBJ1-2; 7 bases map to TRBD1. This CDR3 spans 15 amino acids. V shed 1 base, J shed 5 bases, and the junction held 7 bases outside the gene matches. Looked up from germline, CDR1 is MGHRA and CDR2 is YSYEKL. CDR3 DNA: TGCGCCAGCAGCCAAGCCGCGACAGGGCTGTATGGCTACACCTTC. The encoded protein is CASSQAATGLYGYTF.

The rearrangement uses TRBV14 and TRBJ1-6; D gene uncertain. Between the trimmed V and J ends, which lost 4 bases and 8 bases, there was a span of 9 bases. The CDR3 covers 13 residues. Looked up from germline, CDR1 is SGHDN and CDR2 is FVKESK. The CDR3 DNA follows: TGTGCCAGCAGCCCCAGAGACTATTCACCCCTCCACTTT. Translating gives CASSPRDYSPLHF.

DNA of the CDR3: TGTGCCAGCAAGGCGGATTCCTACGAGCAGTACTTC. Its protein product is CASKADSYEQYF. The V and J genes are TRBV2 and TRBJ2-7; no clear D gene. Germline-derived CDR1 and CDR2 are SNHLY and FYNNEI. The CDR3 is made up of 12 amino acids. Deletions cut 7 bases from V and 1 base from J, with 8 bases between.

The chain combines TRBV2 with TRBJ1-6, with D perhaps TRBD1 (6 bases). The germline V gene has CDR1 SNHLY and CDR2 FYNNEI. Trimming took 9 bases from V and 4 from J, leaving 16 bases between them. The CDR3 covers 15 residues. CDR3: CARETKQGYNSPLHF. The DNA of the CDR3 is TGTGCCAGGGAAACGAAGCAGGGGTATAATTCACCCCTCCACTTT.

The chain uses TRBV5-1 and TRBJ1-2; D perhaps matches TRBD1 (6 bases). CDR1 SGHRS and CDR2 YFSETQ come from the germline V gene. The CDR3 is 13 amino acids. Trimming stripped 4 bases from V and 8 bases from J, with 15 bases between. CDR3 residues: CASSQQGAEGYTF. As DNA, the CDR3 is TGCGCCAGCAGCCAACAGGGTGCGGAGGGCTACACCTTC. Drawing the rest from reference TRBV5-1 and TRBJ1-2, the complete variable domain is KAGVTQTPRYLIKTRGQQVTLSCSPISGHRSVSWYQQTPGQGLQFLFEYFSETQRNKGNFPGRFSGRQFSNSRSEMNVSTLELGDSALYLCASSQQGAEGYTFGSGTRLTVV.

V gene TRBV6-5 combines with J gene TRBJ2-5; D unclear. The CDR3 has 13 amino acids. V was clipped by 0 bases and J by 0 bases, with 2 bases between them. CDR1 and CDR2 (germline): MNHEY, SVGAGI. The CDR3 nucleotides read TGTGCCAGCAGTTACTCCAACCAAGAGACCCAGTACTTC. It translates to CASSYSNQETQYF.

The chain recombines TRBV6-5 with TRBJ1-2; TRBD1 matches 7 bases. The germline CDR1 and CDR2 sequences are MNHEY and SVGAGI. The CDR3 runs 13 residues. J lost 4 bases, V lost 6 bases, and 5 bases had no gene match. This CDR3 is CASSADRVYGYTF. The CDR3 DNA is TGTGCCAGCAGCGCAGACAGGGTCTATGGCTACACCTTC.